Included here is one T cell receptor beta chain sequence, with context. Its antigen is undetermined. These data belong to a study of tumor-infiltrating lymphocytes in primary liver carcinoma. Study results and caveats: Overlap in tumor-adjacent and tumor-blood pairs fell below that of tumor region pairs.

Unsorted whole blood supplied the blood RNA, and germline DNA was isolated too. With a constant-region primer, TCR beta cDNA was made from approximately 510 ng of total RNA. Nested multiplex PCR, run for three rounds with slightly modified ARM-PCR, yielded TCR beta libraries. The first two PCR rounds used TRBV1-TRBV30 primers with a Cbeta primer, roughly 10 cycles each. TCRdb re-analysed the multiplex PCR reads in MiXCR, keeping a single row per CDR3 protein. The table includes over 250,000 distinct CDR3 sequences, around 50% detected once. Germline CDR1 and CDR2: SEHNR and FQNEAQ (reference sequence). The V gene end was trimmed by 5 bases and the J gene end by 5 bases; junction bases not matched to a gene: 14. This CDR3 is built from 18 residues.

Sequenced: peripheral blood. The chain carries TRBV7-9 and TRBJ1-4; 10 bases map to TRBD1. The clonotype was recovered from a woman aged 25 to 39 with primary liver carcinoma and hepatitis B virus infection. Here the CDR3 DNA reads TGTGCCAGCAGCCCAAAGGGGACAGGGGCGACCCGAAATGAAAAACTGTTTTTT. Translated: CASSPKGTGATRNEKLFF.